The rows below give T cell receptor beta chains drawn from one sample of a study of shared clonotypes between healthy human individuals. Assay used: immunoSEQ multiplex PCR; TCRdb lists only in-frame clones, some missing. The table includes approximately 2.3 million clones, approximately 95% detected once. The source material was naive CD4+ T cells from PBMCs. The receptor set was obtained from a man aged 18 to 30 in good health. Some clones in this sample may be carry-over from other donors' samples. CDR3s include the opening cysteine and the closing phenylalanine or tryptophan. The D gene is left open where the match is weak. Clone size appears in some rows only: once, few, many, or a class for an expanded clone.

once | TRBJ2-1 | TRBV2 | NA | TGTGCCAGCAATCTGGACTCCCCTTCCAATGAGCAGTTCTTC | CASNLDSPSNEQFF
once | TRBJ2-7 | TRBV19 | NA | TGTGCCAGTAGTAACTCCTACGAGCAGTACTTC | CASSNSYEQYF
NA | TRBJ2-1 | TRBV7-9 | NA | TGTGCCAGCAGCTTAGTAGGTCTAGCGAAAGCCTACAATGAGCAGTTCTTC | CASSLVGLAKAYNEQFF
NA | TRBJ2-1 | TRBV10-3 | NA | TGTGCCATCAGGGAGACAGGGAGGAATGAGCAGTTCTTC | CAIRETGRNEQFF
NA | TRBJ2-2 | TRBV5-4 | NA | TGTGCCAGCAGCTTCTCGGGGGTACCGAACACCGGGGAGCTGTTTTTT | CASSFSGVPNTGELFF
NA | TRBJ1-1 | TRBV6-1 | NA | TGTGCCAGCAGTGTGTACTCGAACACTGAAGCTTTCTTT | CASSVYSNTEAFF
once | TRBJ2-7 | TRBV6-1 | NA | TGTGCCAGCAGTGAAAGGGGCCTGACCTACGAGCAGTACTTC | CASSERGLTYEQYF
few | TRBJ1-5 | TRBV7-9 | NA | TGTGCCAGCAGCTGGAGAGGGGAGCAGCCCCAGCATTTT | CASSWRGEQPQHF
NA | TRBJ1-3 | TRBV7-2 | NA | TGTGCCAGCAGCTTGGGGGACACCTCTGGAAACACCATATATTTT | CASSLGDTSGNTIYF
NA | TRBJ2-5 | TRBV18 | NA | TGTGCCAGCTCACCACCCTCACAAGAGACCCAGTACTTC | CASSPPSQETQYF
NA | TRBJ1-3 | TRBV2 | NA | TGTGCCAGCAGTGGGAGGGCCAGGAGCTCTGGAAACACCATATATTTT | CASSGRARSSGNTIYF
NA | TRBJ2-5 | TRBV9 | TRBD2 | TGTGCCAGCAGCGTAGTGGGACTAGCGGATCAAGAGACCCAGTACTTC | CASSVVGLADQETQYF
NA | TRBJ2-5 | TRBV5-1 | TRBD2 | TGCGCCAGCAGCTTGAGCGGGAGGGCGCAGGAGACCCAGTACTTC | CASSLSGRAQETQYF
NA | TRBJ1-2 | TRBV16 | NA | TGTGCCAGCAGCCATGACCTTAACTATGGCTACACCTTC | CASSHDLNYGYTF
NA | TRBJ2-5 | TRBV5-4 | TRBD1 | TGTGCCAGCAGCTGGGGACAGGACAGAGAGACCCAGTACTTC | CASSWGQDRETQYF
NA | TRBJ1-1 | TRBV19 | TRBD1 | TGTGCCAGTAGTAAGGACAGGGGGCCGCGGACTGAAGCTTTCTTT | CASSKDRGPRTEAFF
NA | TRBJ2-3 | TRBV2 | TRBD2 | TGTGCCAGCAGTGGGTTCGGACTAGCACAAGATACGCAGTATTTT | CASSGFGLAQDTQYF